One TCR beta chain is described in this entry. This entry comes from a study of blood T cells in healthy people across ages. Germline CDR1 SGDLS, CDR2 YYNGEE. The trim removed 4 bases at V and 6 bases at J, leaving 12 bases unmatched. CDR3 length: 18 amino acids. Combining a sample-barcoded 5' primer with a J-beta primer mix, a second PCR ran for 7 to 11 cycles. TCRdb re-derived calls from the 5' RACE reads in MiXCR, one entry per CDR3 protein. The data hold about 680,000 distinct CDR3 sequences, with 45% to 50% observed a single time. This receptor was obtained from a woman aged 60-75 years in good health. The genes are TRBV9 and TRBJ2-2, with TRBD2 matching 13 bases. Sample: blood. CDR3 region: CASSTRTSGSSTPGELFF. The CDR3 coding sequence is TGTGCCAGCAGCACCCGGACTAGCGGGAGTAGTACCCCCGGGGAGCTGTTTTTT.